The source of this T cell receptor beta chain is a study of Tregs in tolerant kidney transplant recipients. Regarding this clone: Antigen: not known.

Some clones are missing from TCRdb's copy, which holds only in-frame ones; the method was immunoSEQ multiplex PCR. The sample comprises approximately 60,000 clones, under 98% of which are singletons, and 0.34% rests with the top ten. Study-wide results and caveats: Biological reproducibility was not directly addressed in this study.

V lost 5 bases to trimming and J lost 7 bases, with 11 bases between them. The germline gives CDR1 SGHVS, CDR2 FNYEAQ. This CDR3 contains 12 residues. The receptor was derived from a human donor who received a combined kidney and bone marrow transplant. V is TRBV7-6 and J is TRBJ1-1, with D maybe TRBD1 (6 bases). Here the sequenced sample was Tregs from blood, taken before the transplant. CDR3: CASSPDRGEAFF. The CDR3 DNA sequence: TGTGCCAGCAGCCCGGACAGAGGTGAAGCTTTCTTT.